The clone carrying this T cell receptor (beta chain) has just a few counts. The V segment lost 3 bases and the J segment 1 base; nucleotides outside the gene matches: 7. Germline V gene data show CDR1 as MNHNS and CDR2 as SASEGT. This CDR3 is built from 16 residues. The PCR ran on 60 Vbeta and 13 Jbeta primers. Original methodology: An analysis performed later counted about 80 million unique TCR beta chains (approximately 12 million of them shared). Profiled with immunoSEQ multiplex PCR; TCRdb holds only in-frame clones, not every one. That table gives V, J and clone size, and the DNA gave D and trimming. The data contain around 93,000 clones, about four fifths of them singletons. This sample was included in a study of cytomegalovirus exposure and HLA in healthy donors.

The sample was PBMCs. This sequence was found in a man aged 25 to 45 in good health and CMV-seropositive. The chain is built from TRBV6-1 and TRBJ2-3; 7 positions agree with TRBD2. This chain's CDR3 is CASSDLSGPRTDTQYF. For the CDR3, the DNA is TGTGCCAGCAGTGACCTTAGCGGGCCGCGCACAGATACGCAGTATTTT.